The TCR beta chain described here comes from a study of PD-L1 blockade in urothelial cancer. Across the whole study: Investigators checked blood 3 weeks (second dose) and 6 weeks after treatment start.

Study-level results: Enhanced expansion of tumor-associated blood clones at 3 weeks characterized durable-benefit patients.

The CDR3 length is 16 residues. V dropped 4 bases and J dropped 3; count of bases not matched to a gene: 3. Germline CDR1 and CDR2: SGHRS and YFSETQ. Spiked synthetic TCR analogs estimated absolute template abundance per PCR. Sequenced by immunoSEQ multiplex PCR; TCRdb stores in-frame clones only, minus some. The sample lists under 150,000 clones, 80% to 90% occurring once. Documented time point: peripheral blood 6 weeks after treatment start. Notes on this clone: Its antigen is unknown.

The source of this sequence is a man aged 55 to 70 with urothelial cancer. Sequencing was performed on PBMCs, taken around atezolizumab (anti-PD-L1) treatment. The rearrangement joins TRBV5-1 to TRBJ2-3; 15 bases map to TRBD2. CDR3 amino acids: CASSRGTSGRTDTQYF. CDR3 sequence (DNA): TGCGCCAGCAGCAGAGGGACTAGCGGGAGGACAGATACGCAGTATTTT.